Listed below are T cell receptor beta chains from one sample, sequenced in a study of blood T cell repertoires in COVID-19. Assay used: immunoSEQ multiplex PCR; TCRdb lists only in-frame clones, some missing. The sample yields more than 85,000 clones, roughly 90% seen once. The sequenced material came from peripheral blood. These receptors all stem from a human donor with COVID-19, enrolled during active disease. The donor label of this sample is uncertain. The CDR3 runs from the conserved cysteine through the conserved F or W.

TRBV27 | CACSPPLPPTEWVPGNTIYF
TRBV18 | CASSPPGAGGEQYF
TRBV18 | CASSPISTGPHGYTF
TRBV5-4 | CASSIGQGRVDEQYF
TRBV11-2 | CASSLDLGSTGTQYF
TRBV2 | CASRRSAESEAFF
TRBV6-5 | CASRDDIFGANVLTF
TRBV7-9 | CASSSHMAQGNFYGYTF
TRBV7-2 | CASSISSGNQETQYF
TRBV13 | CAPSLGGPGGTEAFF